This T cell receptor beta chain was recovered during a study of CD8+CD57+ T cells in acquired aplastic anemia. Study background: Sorting CD4+ and CD8+ cells gave DNA averaging approximately 3 ug. Findings of the study overall: The study identified twenty-nine CD8+ CDR3 sequences shared by patients and controls.

Researchers used genomic DNA as the template to profile TCR beta VDJ and CDR3. TCRdb called the reads again in MiXCR, with one record for every CDR3 protein. The repertoire consists of about 110,000 distinct CDR3 sequences, with roughly 51% occurring once and the leading ten covering roughly 31%. The CDR3 is 14 residues long. The ends were cut back, 3 bases at V and 1 base at J, with 12 bases in the middle. Germline CDR1 and CDR2: SQVTM and ANQGSEA. Worth noting for this clonotype: The antigen is unknown.

The TCR comes from a human donor in good health, serving as a control. The chain couples TRBV29-1 to TRBJ2-5; D unclear. The sequenced sample consisted of sorted CD4+, CD8+, or CD8+CD57+ T cells (not recorded which) from PBMCs. CDR3 sequence (DNA): TGCAGCGTTGATTTATCAACAGCCCAAGAGACCCAGTACTTC. Translation gives CSVDLSTAQETQYF.